One T cell receptor (beta chain) is described in this entry. Its antigen is unknown. CDR1 and CDR2 (germline): SNHLY, FYNNEI. The V end lost 7 bases, the J end lost 8 bases, and 15 bases lay between the germline ends. The CDR3 is 13 residues long. The data stem from a study of T cells in localized non-small cell lung cancer. Study findings and constraints: When the top 100 tumor clones were examined, a median approximately 54 of them also appeared in the adjacent lung, which was paired and uninvolved.

The protocol was immunoSEQ multiplex PCR, while the TCRdb copy is restricted to in-frame clones and leaves out a portion. The sample carries tens of thousands of clones, more than 85% recorded once. The genes are TRBV2 and TRBJ2-1, with a possible D match to TRBD1 (6 bases). The TCR sequence derives from a male donor at least 60 years old with stage I squamous cell lung carcinoma. Source: peripheral blood, taken before any cancer treatment. The CDR3 sequence: CASNREVSDEQFF. The CDR3 DNA is TGTGCCAGCAACAGGGAAGTATCGGATGAGCAGTTCTTC.